The entry below gives a single T cell receptor beta chain sequence along with its context. What this receptor recognizes is not known. Nothing much larger sits one base from this clone, and base qualities are not available. The data stem from a study of Ad26.COV2.S vaccination and SARS-CoV-2 variants (TCRdb year 2021). The study in broad terms: Vaccine-arm donors came from COV1001, a multicentre, randomized, double-blind, placebo-controlled phase I-IIa trial of Ad26.COV2.S in healthy adults. Investigators remained blinded to trial group allocation during experiments and outcome assessment. Trial participants were randomized into five groups of five, in which low-dose or high-dose Ad26.COV2.S was given once or twice, or placebo was given on both occasions. Dosing of Ad26.COV2.S was intramuscular, at either 5x10^10 or 1x10^11 viral particles, delivered as one shot or as two shots spaced 56 days apart. TCRbeta repertoire sequencing was used to assess the specificity and breadth of SARS-CoV-2-reactive T cell receptors after Ad26.COV2.S vaccination. The TCR-sequenced set comprised approximately 32 samples: approximately 19 Ad26.COV2.S vaccine recipients, 5 placebo recipients and 8 SARS-CoV-2 convalescent individuals.

Here is what the overall study found, with its caveats: Vaccine and placebo recipients had comparable non-spike TCR breadth, which fits with the vaccine containing only spike. After vaccination, spike-specific CD8+ and CD4+ T cell responses were reported to show substantial breadth. The study lacked the statistical power to compare responses across vaccine doses or regimens. It was noted by the authors that total T cell responses may have been underestimated by the TCR breadth and depth analyses. Ad26.COV2.S recipients had higher spike-specific TCR breadth than placebo recipients (P = 0.0014).

Taken from cysteine to phenylalanine, the CDR3 has 15 residues. Here the CDR3 DNA is all that survives: 45 bases in frame from base 1. Taken from the germline V gene, the CDR1 and CDR2 loops are SGHTA and FQGNSA. V trim: 6 bases; J trim: 7 bases; unmatched bases: 10. Per the publication, the treatment or condition label means: 15 to 20 received Ad26.COV2.S at low or high dose, single or two shots; about 5 received placebo; per-sample allocation not given. For vaccine and placebo recipients, the sequenced repertoires came from samples collected on day 63 after the first injection. In Cohort 1b, fewer than 30 adults aged 18-55 years were enrolled at a single site in Boston, USA, between 29 July and 7 August 2020. As a vaccine, Ad26.COV2.S was a replication-incompetent adenovirus type 26 vector that expressed a prefusion-stabilized SARS-CoV-2 spike protein derived from the original Wuhan strain. TCRbeta CDR3 regions were sequenced with the immunoSEQ Assay. After extraction, genomic DNA underwent amplification by bias-controlled multiplex PCR, followed by high-throughput sequencing. Per the original workflow: To quantify the absolute abundance of every unique TCRbeta CDR3 region, sequences were collapsed and filtered. T cell fraction was estimated by normalizing TCRbeta template counts to usable DNA, with usable DNA measured through amplification of reference genes found in all nucleated cells. Repertoire TCRs were annotated as SARS-CoV-2-specific when V gene, CDR3 amino acid sequence and J gene were exactly matched to a known reactive TCR set. The reference SARS-CoV-2 TCR set was obtained from MIRA and was filtered for enrichment in COVID-19-positive ImmuneCODE repertoires, whereby public or cross-reactive TCRs were removed. Using the MIRA antigens, annotated TCRs were further analysed by specific ORF or by position within an ORF. Breadth was defined as the number of annotated unique rearrangements divided by the total number of unique productive rearrangements, and depth was defined as the summed frequency of the annotated unique rearrangements. Group comparisons of TCR breadth used two-sided Wilcoxon rank-sum tests. TCRdb re-hosts the immuneACCESS table, in-frame sequences only. Its copies lack some clones; in the studies checked, an unresolved V gene accounts for under half of them, and the cause for the rest is not known. V and J calls and clone size are given by that table; D and trimming were obtained from the DNA. The sample yields 300,000 to 350,000 clones; about 88% were counted once. The ten largest make up about 10% of the sample.

The source of this sequence is a person between 18 and 65 years old who received the Ad26.COV2.S COVID-19 vaccine or a placebo. The rearrangement joined TRBV7-2 to TRBJ2-1, with TRBD2 matching 9 junction bases. The source material was peripheral blood, sampled in a trial of Ad26.COV2.S vaccine versus placebo. The CDR3 is CASREVGLAQNEQFF. Here is the DNA: TGTGCCAGCAGGGAGGTGGGACTAGCCCAAAATGAGCAGTTCTTC.